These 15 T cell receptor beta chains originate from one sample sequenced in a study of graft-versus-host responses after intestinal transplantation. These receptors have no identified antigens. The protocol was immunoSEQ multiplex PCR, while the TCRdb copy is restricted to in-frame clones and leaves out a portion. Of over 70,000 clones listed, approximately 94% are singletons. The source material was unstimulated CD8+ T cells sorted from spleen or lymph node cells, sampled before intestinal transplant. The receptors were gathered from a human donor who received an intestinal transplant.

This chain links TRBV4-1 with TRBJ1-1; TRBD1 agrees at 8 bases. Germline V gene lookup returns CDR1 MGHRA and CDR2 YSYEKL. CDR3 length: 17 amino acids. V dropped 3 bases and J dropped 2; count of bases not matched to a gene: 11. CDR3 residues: CASSHLGQGMRNTEAFF. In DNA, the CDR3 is TGCGCCAGCAGCCACCTAGGACAGGGAATGCGAAACACTGAAGCTTTCTTT.

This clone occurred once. CDR3 amino acids: CASSVGESSYEQYF. CDR3 in DNA: TGTGCCAGCAGCGTGGGGGAGAGCTCCTACGAGCAGTACTTC. The genes are TRBV9 and TRBJ2-5, with D possibly being TRBD1 or TRBD2 (5 bases each). TRBJ2-7 explains the end of the DNA better; the J call may be wrong. CDR1 and CDR2 (germline): SGDLS, YYNGEE. CDR3 size: 14 residues.

CDR3 sequence (DNA): TGTGCCAGCAGCTCCGGGAGCTCCTACGAGCAGTACTTC. As protein: CASSSGSSYEQYF. V usage is TRBV5-6 and J usage is TRBJ2-7; a possible D gene is TRBD2 (6 bases). The germline gives CDR1 SGHDT, CDR2 YYEEEE. CDR3 length: 13 amino acids. V dropped 3 bases and J dropped 0 bases, with 7 bases sitting between them.

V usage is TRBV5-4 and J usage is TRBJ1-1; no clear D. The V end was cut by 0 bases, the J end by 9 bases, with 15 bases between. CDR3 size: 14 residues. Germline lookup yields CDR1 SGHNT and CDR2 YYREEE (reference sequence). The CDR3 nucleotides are TGTGCCAGCAGCTTGGCTCCAGACTGTTTCAAAGCTTTCTTT. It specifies CASSLAPDCFKAFF.

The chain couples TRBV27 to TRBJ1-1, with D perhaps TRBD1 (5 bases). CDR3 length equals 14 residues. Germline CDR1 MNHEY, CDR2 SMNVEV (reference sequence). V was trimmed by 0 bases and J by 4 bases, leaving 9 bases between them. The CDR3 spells CASSLSTGTTEAFF. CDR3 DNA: TGTGCCAGCAGTTTATCGACGGGGACCACTGAAGCTTTCTTT.

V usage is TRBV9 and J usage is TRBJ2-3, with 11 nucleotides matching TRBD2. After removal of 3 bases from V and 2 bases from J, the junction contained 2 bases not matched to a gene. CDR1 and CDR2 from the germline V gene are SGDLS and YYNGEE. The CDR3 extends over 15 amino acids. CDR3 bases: TGTGCCAGCAGCGCTAGCGGGAGGTCCACAGATACGCAGTATTTT. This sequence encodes CASSASGRSTDTQYF.

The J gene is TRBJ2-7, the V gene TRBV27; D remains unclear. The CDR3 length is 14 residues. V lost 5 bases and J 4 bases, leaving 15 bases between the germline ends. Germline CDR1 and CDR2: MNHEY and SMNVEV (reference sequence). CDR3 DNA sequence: TGTGCCAGCAGTGGACGGGCCGATTTTTACGAGCAGTACTTC. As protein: CASSGRADFYEQYF.

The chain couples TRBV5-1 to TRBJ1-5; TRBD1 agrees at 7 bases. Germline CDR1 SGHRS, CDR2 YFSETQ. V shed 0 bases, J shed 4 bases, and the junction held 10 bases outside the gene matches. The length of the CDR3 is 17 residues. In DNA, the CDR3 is TGCGCCAGCAGCTTGGGTCCCCCGACAGGGCCGAATCAGCCCCAGCATTTT. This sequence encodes CASSLGPPTGPNQPQHF.

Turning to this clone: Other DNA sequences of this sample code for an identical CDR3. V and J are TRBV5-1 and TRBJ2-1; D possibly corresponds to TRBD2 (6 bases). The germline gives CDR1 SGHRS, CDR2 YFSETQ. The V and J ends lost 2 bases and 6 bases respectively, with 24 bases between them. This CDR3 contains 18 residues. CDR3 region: CASSLSGVQTALPNEQFF. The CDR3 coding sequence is TGCGCCAGCAGCTTATCGGGGGTCCAGACGGCCCTGCCCAATGAGCAGTTCTTC.

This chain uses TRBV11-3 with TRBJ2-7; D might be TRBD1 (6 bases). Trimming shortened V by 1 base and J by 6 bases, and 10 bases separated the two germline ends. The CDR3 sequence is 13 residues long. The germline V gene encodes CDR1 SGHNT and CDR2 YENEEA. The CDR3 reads CASSLADSSEQYF. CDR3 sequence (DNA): TGTGCCAGCAGCTTAGCGGACAGTAGCGAGCAGTACTTC.

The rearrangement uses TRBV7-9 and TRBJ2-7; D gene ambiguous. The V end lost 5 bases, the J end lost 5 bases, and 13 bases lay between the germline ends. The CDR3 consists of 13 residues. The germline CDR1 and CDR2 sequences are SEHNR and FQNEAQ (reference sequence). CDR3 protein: CASSQTYGDEQYF. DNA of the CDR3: TGTGCCAGCAGCCAAACATATGGGGACGAGCAGTACTTC.

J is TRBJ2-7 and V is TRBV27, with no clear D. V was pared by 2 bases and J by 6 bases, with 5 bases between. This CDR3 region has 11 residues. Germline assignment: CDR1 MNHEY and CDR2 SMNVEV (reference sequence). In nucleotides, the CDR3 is TGTGCCAGCAGTTTAGGGGTCGAGCAGTACTTC. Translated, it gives CASSLGVEQYF.

DNA of the CDR3: TGTGCCAGCAGCTTAGGGGGAGGGAGGAGCTCCTACGAGCAGTACTTC. Translation gives CASSLGGGRSSYEQYF. The gene calls are TRBV7-7 and TRBJ2-7; the match to TRBD2 covers 7 bases. This CDR3 comprises 16 residues. The V and J ends lost 1 base and 0 bases, in that order; junction bases with no gene match: 6. CDR1 SSHAT and CDR2 FNYEAQ come from the germline V gene (reference sequence).

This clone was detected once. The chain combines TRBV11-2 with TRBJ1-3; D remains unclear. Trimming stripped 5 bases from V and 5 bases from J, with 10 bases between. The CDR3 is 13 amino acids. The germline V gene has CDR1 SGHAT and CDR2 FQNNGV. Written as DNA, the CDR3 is TGTGCCAGCAGCCCTTGGGCAAGAAACACCATATATTTT. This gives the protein CASSPWARNTIYF.

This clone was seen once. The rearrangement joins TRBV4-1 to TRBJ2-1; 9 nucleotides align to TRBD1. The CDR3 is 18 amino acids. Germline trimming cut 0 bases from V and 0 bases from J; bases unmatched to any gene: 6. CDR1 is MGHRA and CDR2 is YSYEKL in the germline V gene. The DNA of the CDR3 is TGCGCCAGCAGCCAAGAATCAACAGGGGGCGGCTCCTACAATGAGCAGTTCTTC. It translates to CASSQESTGGGSYNEQFF.